This is a list of T cell receptor beta chains from one sample in a study of OX40 agonist ivuxolimab in advanced cancers. This table comes from immunoSEQ multiplex PCR, and its TCRdb copy is limited to in-frame clones, with some not included. The sample consists of approximately 90,000 clones, roughly 84% of them appearing once. This sample comprised CD4+ or CD8+ T cells sorted from blood, obtained in a trial of the OX40 agonist ivuxolimab. The receptors originated from an adult with an advanced solid tumor such as melanoma, head and neck, liver or kidney cancer. The CDR3 runs from the conserved cysteine through the conserved F or W. A D gene is named only where the DNA matches it firmly. Rows may omit the clone size; those that give it use once, few, many or a size class.

d_call cdr3_length clone_size j_call v_call cdr3_aa cdr3_nt
NA 17 NA TRBJ2-2 TRBV4-1 CASSQEWRASDSGELFF TGCGCCAGCAGCCAAGAGTGGAGGGCTAGCGACTCCGGGGAGCTGTTTTTT
NA 14 NA TRBJ1-3 TRBV19 CASSILPTGNTIYF TGTGCCAGTAGTATCTTGCCTACTGGGAACACCATATATTTT
NA 12 NA TRBJ1-1 TRBV5-6 CASSLTLTEAFF TGTGCCAGCAGCTTGACCCTGACTGAAGCTTTCTTT
NA 11 NA TRBJ1-2 TRBV6-5 CASRQGYGYTF TGTGCCAGCAGACAGGGCTATGGCTACACCTTC
NA 17 NA TRBJ2-6 TRBV10-3 CAIGGQGSSSGANVLTF TGTGCCATCGGGGGTCAGGGGTCTAGCTCTGGGGCCAACGTCCTGACTTTC
TRBD1 14 NA TRBJ2-7 TRBV11-2 CASSRTGQAYEQYF TGTGCCAGCAGCCGTACAGGACAGGCCTACGAGCAGTACTTC
TRBD1 13 NA TRBJ1-4 TRBV5-4 CASSPVGGEKLFF TGTGCCAGCAGCCCCGTAGGGGGCGAAAAACTGTTTTTT
TRBD1 14 NA TRBJ1-6 TRBV6-1 CASNRDRGESPLHF TGTGCCAGCAACCGGGACAGGGGGGAGTCACCCCTCCACTTT
NA 13 NA TRBJ1-2 TRBV6-5 CASSPEGAGGYTF TGTGCCAGTTCCCCCGAAGGGGCGGGCGGCTACACCTTC
NA 16 once TRBJ2-3 TRBV10-1 CASSEDLPGVPDTQYF TGCGCCAGCAGTGAGGATCTACCCGGGGTCCCAGATACGCAGTATTTT
TRBD2 16 few TRBJ2-1 TRBV7-3 CASSLFSGSSYNEQFF TGTGCCAGCAGCTTATTTAGCGGGAGCTCCTACAATGAGCAGTTCTTC
TRBD1 16 NA TRBJ2-5 TRBV14 CASSRHSGQGEETQYF TGTGCCAGCAGCCGACACTCGGGACAGGGAGAAGAGACCCAGTACTTC
TRBD1 15 few TRBJ1-3 TRBV7-9 CASSPDRGSGNTIYF TGTGCCAGCAGCCCTGACAGGGGCTCTGGAAACACCATATATTTT
TRBD1 14 NA TRBJ2-7 TRBV5-1 CAIIGPGQGVVQYF TGCGCCATCATAGGTCCGGGACAGGGTGTTGTGCAGTACTTC
TRBD2 16 NA TRBJ2-2 TRBV5-1 CASSSSGGPNTGELFF TGCGCCAGCAGCTCTAGCGGGGGCCCTAACACCGGGGAGCTGTTTTTT
NA 15 NA TRBJ1-2 TRBV7-2 CASRRGGVFNYGYTF TGTGCCAGCCGGAGAGGTGGAGTTTTTAACTATGGCTACACCTTC
NA 15 NA TRBJ2-1 TRBV9 CASSARLESYNEQFF TGTGCCAGCAGCGCCCGACTAGAGTCCTACAATGAGCAGTTCTTC
NA 13 NA TRBJ1-2 TRBV5-1 CASSLDANYGYTF TGCGCCAGCAGCTTGGACGCTAACTATGGCTACACCTTC
TRBD1 19 NA TRBJ2-2 TRBV10-3 CAISERPRRTGGNTGELFF TGTGCCATCAGTGAACGGCCCCGCCGGACAGGGGGCAACACCGGGGAGCTGTTTTTT
NA 13 NA TRBJ1-5 TRBV5-5 CASSLRDFQPQHF TGTGCCAGCAGCTTGCGGGACTTTCAGCCCCAGCATTTT
TRBD2 14 NA TRBJ2-7 TRBV7-9 CASSFAGGTYEQYF TGTGCCAGCAGCTTCGCGGGGGGAACCTACGAGCAGTACTTC
NA 14 NA TRBJ2-6 TRBV2 CASSASAGANVLTF TGTGCCAGCAGTGCATCAGCTGGGGCCAACGTCCTGACTTTC
TRBD1 14 NA TRBJ1-2 TRBV5-1 CASSLAGTGGGYTF TGCGCCAGCAGCTTGGCAGGGACAGGGGGTGGCTACACCTTC
NA 14 NA TRBJ2-5 TRBV6-1 CASSDRGKRETQYF TGTGCCAGCAGTGACCGGGGGAAGCGGGAGACCCAGTACTTC
NA 14 NA TRBJ1-1 TRBV7-9 CASSRGTTNTEAFF TGTGCCAGCAGTCGTGGGACAACGAACACTGAAGCTTTCTTT
NA 14 NA TRBJ1-4 TRBV5-1 CASSIEASNEKLFF TGCGCCAGCAGCATAGAAGCCTCTAATGAAAAACTGTTTTTT
NA 13 NA TRBJ1-2 TRBV14 CASSQDRSYGYTF TGTGCCAGCAGCCAAGATCGCAGCTATGGCTACACCTTC
NA 17 NA TRBJ1-6 TRBV19 CASSIWQGITYNSPLHF TGTGCCAGTAGTATATGGCAGGGGATCACCTATAATTCACCCCTCCACTTT
TRBD1 16 NA TRBJ1-1 TRBV5-4 CASSTGYRGRGTEAFF TGTGCCAGCAGCACAGGGTACAGGGGGCGCGGCACTGAAGCTTTCTTT
TRBD1 16 once TRBJ1-5 TRBV7-2 CASSLGGQGYGQPQHF TGTGCCAGCAGCTTAGGAGGACAGGGTTATGGTCAGCCCCAGCATTTT
NA 16 NA TRBJ2-7 TRBV4-3 CASSQGSTPATYEQYF TGCGCCAGCAGCCAAGGATCGACACCGGCCACCTACGAGCAGTACTTC